This record concerns one TCR beta chain sequence. This table comes from immunoSEQ multiplex PCR, and its TCRdb copy is limited to in-frame clones, with some not included. Of approximately 41,000 clones in the sample, about nine tenths were seen once. This specimen comes from a study of T cell changes during pregnancy in multiple sclerosis. The CDR3 is 15 amino acids. V lost 5 bases to trimming and J lost 5 bases; unmatched junction nucleotides: 9. Germline V gene lookup returns CDR1 SGHNT and CDR2 YENEEA. The chain carries TRBV11-3 and TRBJ2-7; 10 nucleotides match TRBD2. Sequenced sample: PBMCs (not recorded whether the cells were cultured). The clonotype originates from a female donor with multiple sclerosis, enrolled in a pregnancy study. The CDR3 protein is CASSAGTSAIDEQYF. The CDR3 DNA reads TGTGCCAGCAGCGCCGGGACTAGCGCGATTGACGAGCAGTACTTC.